This TCR beta chain was documented in a study of prognosis after radiotherapy for stage I lung cancer (dated by TCRdb to the early 2020s). For context, the study as a whole: Around 18 stage I NSCLC patients were enrolled in Nanjing, China, between early 2018 and January 2019. Fewer than 15 of the patients presented with newly diagnosed primary stage I lung tumors; a few had oligometastatic NSCLC following surgical resection of the primary tumor. All patients were regarded as medically inoperable, because of comorbidities in 12 patients and refusal of surgery in six or seven patients. The cohort was made up of about a dozen men and about 6 women, with a median age of nearly 75 years and an age range of 53 to 84 years. Tumor histology was squamous cell carcinoma in over 5 patients and adenocarcinoma in roughly 13. Using image-guided IMRT or VMAT, SBRT was delivered in 3 to 5 fractions at a biologically effective dose of at least 100 Gy. No patient received concurrent therapy alongside SBRT. After SBRT, distant metastases developed in four of the 19 patients at a median of around 7 months, while the remaining 15 patients had no significant progression. Peripheral blood TCR beta repertoires were profiled in stage I NSCLC patients before and after stereotactic body radiotherapy, and the study then linked these repertoires to distant failure. The study sequenced approximately 40 blood samples from some 19 patients, one before and one after SBRT per patient.

Two rounds of multiplex PCR were performed to amplify the TCR beta CDR3 region from genomic DNA. The first PCR round used primers specific to each TRBV and TRBJ gene, with sequences filed in Chinese patent CN105087789A. Universal primers were used in the second PCR round. The Roche High Pure PCR Template Preparation Kit was used to extract genomic DNA from frozen PBMCs. Paired-end sequencing with 151 bp reads was performed on the libraries using an Illumina HiSeq 3000. The authors processed their data as follows. CutAdapt was used to remove raw reads lacking the multiplex PCR primer sequences. Using PEAR, the high-quality paired reads were merged into contigs. MiXCR assigned TRB V, D and J gene segments to each contig by aligning to reference sequences. To remove sequencing errors, CDR3 sequences were clustered according to base quality and sequence similarity. Shannon entropy normalized by the natural log of productive TCR sequence number was used as the measure of diversity. Clonality was computed as one minus the ratio of Shannon entropy to the natural log of the number of unique clonotypes. The Youden index of ROC curves was used to select progression-free survival cut-offs for repertoire metrics, and analyses were performed in R 3.5.3. The raw public data were reprocessed by TCRdb itself: fastp quality trimming at Q25, MiXCR clonotype calling, in-frame beta chains only. One record per CDR3 amino acid sequence lists the most common genes and DNA. These V and J calls derive from TCRdb rather than the authors' analysis. In this sample the table shows approximately 16,000 distinct CDR3 sequences, around 31% of which occur a single time. Jointly, the top ten make up roughly 25% of the sample.

Paper-wide results and their limitations: Limitations of the study included a small cohort and short follow-up, and the study findings need independent validation. All reported P values were unadjusted for multiple comparisons. After SBRT, the number of unique TCR clones decreased (median roughly 10,000 before versus several thousand after; Wilcoxon paired P=0.011). Post-SBRT Shannon entropy and its change from baseline were lower in patients who developed distant metastases; baseline Shannon entropy was not associated with metastases. Differences in TRBV and TRBJ usage frequencies by metastasis status were reportedly observed in two V genes at baseline and in several V and two J genes after SBRT. Tumor specificity of expanded TCR clones was not determined.

This clonotype has a count of ten or more. It has no known antigen specificity. Per-base qualities were not stored, and no clone one base away is much larger. No patient had a history of other malignancies or prior chemotherapy or radiotherapy, and all had node-negative disease on CT and PET/CT. At each of two time points, approximately 6 milliliters of peripheral venous blood were collected in EDTA tubes. PBMCs were isolated by Ficoll-Paque Plus density-gradient centrifugation. Right after collection, samples were placed at -80 degrees C and kept there until analysis. This clonotype originated in a donor older than 45 with non-small cell lung cancer. Sequenced here: PBMCs, sampled before or after stereotactic body radiation therapy (not recorded which).

Here is the DNA: TGTGCCAGCTCAGCTACAGGGGTAGCCACTGAAGCTTTCTTT. This translates into CASSATGVATEAFF. The rearrangement joined TRBV18 to TRBJ1-1, and 7 junctional nucleotides match TRBD1. The CDR3 contains 14 residues, cysteine and phenylalanine counted. The only DNA kept is the CDR3, 42 bases in frame from the first base. For CDR1 and CDR2, the germline V gene lists KGHSH and LQKENI. Unmatched junction bases come to 7, with V trimmed by 5 bases and J by 4 bases.